This section outlines one T cell receptor beta chain sequence together with its context. The entry originates in a study of blood T cell repertoires in COVID-19. About the research overall: T cells, B-cell-depleted T cells, or PBMCs provided the cDNA or gDNA that served as material.

Authors' data handling: It was from reference gene primer amplification that nucleated cell counts were estimated. Data came from immunoSEQ multiplex PCR; TCRdb stores just in-frame clones and leaves some out. The V and J calls and clone size are taken from that table; D and trimming were inferred from the DNA. The sample holds 180,000 or so clones, around 85% seen once. The sample taken for sequencing was peripheral blood. This clonotype was obtained from a man aged 55 to 70 with acute or convalescent COVID-19.

DNA for the CDR3: TGTGCCAGCAGGCTGCTAGCGGGAGGTGAGAATGAGCAGTTCTTC. Translated, it gives CASRLLAGGENEQFF. This chain links TRBV2 with TRBJ2-1; 11 bases fit TRBD2. The CDR3 runs 15 residues. Germline CDR1 is SNHLY and CDR2 is FYNNEI. V gave up 6 bases and J gave up 7 bases; unmatched junction bases: 8.